This TCR beta chain comes out of a study of blood T cell repertoires in COVID-19. Profiling relied on immunoSEQ multiplex PCR, and the TCRdb table lists in-frame clones only, not all of them. The table records hundreds of thousands of clones, about 90% of them present only once. Points on this clone: Different DNA sequences within this sample yield the same CDR3.

V shed 5 bases and J 3 bases; nucleotides not matched to a gene: 1. Germline CDR1 reads SGDLS; CDR2 reads YYNGEE. This CDR3 contains 12 residues. The source material was peripheral blood. This sequence originates from a man aged 18 to 29 with active or convalescent COVID-19. The chain carries TRBV9 and TRBJ2-5; TRBD2 matches at 7 bases. DNA of the CDR3: TGTGCCAGCAGTGCGGGAGAAGAGACCCAGTACTTC. This encodes CASSAGEETQYF.